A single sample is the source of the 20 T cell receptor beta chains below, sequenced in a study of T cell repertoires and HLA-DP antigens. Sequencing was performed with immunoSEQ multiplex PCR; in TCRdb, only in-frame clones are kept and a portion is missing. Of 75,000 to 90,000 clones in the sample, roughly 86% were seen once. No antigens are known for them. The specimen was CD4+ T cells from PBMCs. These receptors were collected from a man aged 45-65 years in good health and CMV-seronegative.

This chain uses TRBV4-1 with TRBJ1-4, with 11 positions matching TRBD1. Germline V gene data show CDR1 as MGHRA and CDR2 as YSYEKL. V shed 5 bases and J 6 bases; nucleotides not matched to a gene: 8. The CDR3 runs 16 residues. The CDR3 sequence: CASSEDRGRRDEKLFF. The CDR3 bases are TGCGCCAGCAGCGAGGACAGGGGGCGCCGGGATGAAAAACTGTTTTTT.

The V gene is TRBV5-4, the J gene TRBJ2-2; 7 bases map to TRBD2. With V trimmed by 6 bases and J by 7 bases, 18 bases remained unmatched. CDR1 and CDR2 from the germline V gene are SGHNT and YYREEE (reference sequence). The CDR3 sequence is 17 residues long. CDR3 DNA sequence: TGTGCCAGCACTACGGCGGGCGGGGGTACCGGTGGCGGGGAGCTGTTTTTT. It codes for CASTTAGGGTGGGELFF.

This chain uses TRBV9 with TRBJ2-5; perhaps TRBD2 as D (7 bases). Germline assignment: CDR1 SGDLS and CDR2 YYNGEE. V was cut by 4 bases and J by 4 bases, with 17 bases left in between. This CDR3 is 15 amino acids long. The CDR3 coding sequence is TGTGCCAGCAGCCCCAGGCGGGGGCCGGGAGAGACCCAGTACTTC. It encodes CASSPRRGPGETQYF. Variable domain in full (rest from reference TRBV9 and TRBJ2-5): DSGVTQTPKHLITATGQRVTLRCSPRSGDLSVYWYQQSLDQGLQFLIQYYNGEERAKGNILERFSAQQFPDLHSELNLSSLELGDSALYFCASSPRRGPGETQYFGPGTRLLVL.

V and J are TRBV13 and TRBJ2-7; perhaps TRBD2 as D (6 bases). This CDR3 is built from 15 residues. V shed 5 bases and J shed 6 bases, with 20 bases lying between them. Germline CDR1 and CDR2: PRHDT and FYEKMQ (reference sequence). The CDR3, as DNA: TGTGCCAGCAGCCCCCGTCCTGCGGGAACTGGCGAGCAGTACTTC. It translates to CASSPRPAGTGEQYF. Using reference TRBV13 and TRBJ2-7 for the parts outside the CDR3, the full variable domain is AAGVIQSPRHLIKEKRETATLKCYPIPRHDTVYWYQQGPGQDPQFLISFYEKMQSDKGSIPDRFSAQQFSDYHSELNMSSLELGDSALYFCASSPRPAGTGEQYFGPGTRLTVT.

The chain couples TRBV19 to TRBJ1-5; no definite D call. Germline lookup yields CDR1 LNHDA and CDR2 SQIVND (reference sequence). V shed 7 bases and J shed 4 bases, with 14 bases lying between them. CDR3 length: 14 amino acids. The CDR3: CASKSVETNQPQHF. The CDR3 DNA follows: TGTGCCAGTAAATCTGTGGAGACAAATCAGCCCCAGCATTTT.

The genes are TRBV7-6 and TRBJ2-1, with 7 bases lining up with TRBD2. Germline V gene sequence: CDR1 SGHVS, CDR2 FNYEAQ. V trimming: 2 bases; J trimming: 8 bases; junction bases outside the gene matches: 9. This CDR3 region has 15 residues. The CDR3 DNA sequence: TGTGCCAGCAGCTTATGGACCGACGCGGGGGATGAGCAGTTCTTC. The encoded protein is CASSLWTDAGDEQFF.

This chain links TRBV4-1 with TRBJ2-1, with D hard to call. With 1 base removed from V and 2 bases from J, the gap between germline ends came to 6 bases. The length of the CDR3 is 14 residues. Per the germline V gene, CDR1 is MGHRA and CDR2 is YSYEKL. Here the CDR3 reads CASSQVNAYNEQFF. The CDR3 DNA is TGCGCCAGCAGCCAAGTCAACGCCTACAATGAGCAGTTCTTC.

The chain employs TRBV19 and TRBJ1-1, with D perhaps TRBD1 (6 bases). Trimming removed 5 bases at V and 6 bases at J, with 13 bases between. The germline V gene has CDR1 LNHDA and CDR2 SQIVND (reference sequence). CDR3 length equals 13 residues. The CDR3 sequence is CASSEGGFAEAFF. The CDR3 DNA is TGTGCCAGTAGTGAGGGGGGCTTCGCTGAAGCTTTCTTT.

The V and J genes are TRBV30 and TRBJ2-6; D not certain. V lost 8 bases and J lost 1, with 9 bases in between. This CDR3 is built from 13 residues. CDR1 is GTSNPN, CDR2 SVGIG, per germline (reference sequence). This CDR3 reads CASRVSGANVLTF. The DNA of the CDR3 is TGTGCCAGTAGGGTATCTGGGGCCAACGTCCTGACTTTC.

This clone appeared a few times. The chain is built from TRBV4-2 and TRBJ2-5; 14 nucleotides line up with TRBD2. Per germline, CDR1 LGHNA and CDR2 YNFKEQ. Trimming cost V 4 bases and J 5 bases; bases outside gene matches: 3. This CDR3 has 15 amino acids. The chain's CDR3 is CASSRLAGGAETQYF. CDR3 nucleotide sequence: TGTGCCAGCAGCCGACTAGCGGGGGGGGCCGAGACCCAGTACTTC.

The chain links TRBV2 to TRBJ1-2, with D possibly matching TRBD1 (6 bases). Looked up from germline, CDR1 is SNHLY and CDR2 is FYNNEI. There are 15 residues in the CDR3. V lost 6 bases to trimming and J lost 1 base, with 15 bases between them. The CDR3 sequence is CASSLLQGGNYGYTF. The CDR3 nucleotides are TGTGCCAGCAGCCTCCTACAAGGGGGTAACTATGGCTACACCTTC.

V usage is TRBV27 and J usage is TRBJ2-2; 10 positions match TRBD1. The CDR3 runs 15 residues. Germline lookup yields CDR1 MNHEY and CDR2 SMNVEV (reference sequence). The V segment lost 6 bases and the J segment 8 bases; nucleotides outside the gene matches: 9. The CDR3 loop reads CASRRQGAARGELFF. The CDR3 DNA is TGTGCCAGCAGAAGACAGGGGGCCGCGCGAGGGGAGCTGTTTTTT.

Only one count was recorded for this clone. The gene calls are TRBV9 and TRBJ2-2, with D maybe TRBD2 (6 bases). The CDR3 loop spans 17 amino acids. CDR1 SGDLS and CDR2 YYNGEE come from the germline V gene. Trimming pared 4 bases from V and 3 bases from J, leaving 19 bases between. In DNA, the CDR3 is TGTGCCAGCAGCTTTACCACTGGCGGAGGGTACACCGGGGAGCTGTTTTTT. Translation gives CASSFTTGGGYTGELFF. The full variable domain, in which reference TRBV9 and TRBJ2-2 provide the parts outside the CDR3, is DSGVTQTPKHLITATGQRVTLRCSPRSGDLSVYWYQQSLDQGLQFLIQYYNGEERAKGNILERFSAQQFPDLHSELNLSSLELGDSALYFCASSFTTGGGYTGELFFGEGSRLTVL.

The CDR3 DNA reads as TGTGCCAGCAGCGGTACAAGTCGTGGAAACACCATATATTTT. Its protein product is CASSGTSRGNTIYF. The rearrangement joins TRBV9 to TRBJ1-3; D not certain. Trimming removed 3 bases at V and 3 bases at J, with 10 bases between. This CDR3 spans 14 amino acids. Germline V gene data show CDR1 as SGDLS and CDR2 as YYNGEE.

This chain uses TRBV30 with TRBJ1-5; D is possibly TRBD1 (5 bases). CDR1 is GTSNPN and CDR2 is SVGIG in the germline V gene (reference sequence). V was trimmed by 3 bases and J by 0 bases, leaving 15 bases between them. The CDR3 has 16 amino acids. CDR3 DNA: TGTGCCTGGAGCCGGGCTCGGGGACCTAGCAATCAGCCCCAGCATTTT. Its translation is CAWSRARGPSNQPQHF.

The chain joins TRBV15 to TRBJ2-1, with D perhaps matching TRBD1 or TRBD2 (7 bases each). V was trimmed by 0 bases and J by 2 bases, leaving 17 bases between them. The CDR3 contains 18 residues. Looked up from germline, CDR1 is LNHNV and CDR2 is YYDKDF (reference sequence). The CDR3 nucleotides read TGTGCCACCAGCAGAGATTCCTTCAGGGGGGGTCCCTACAATGAGCAGTTCTTC. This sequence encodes CATSRDSFRGGPYNEQFF.

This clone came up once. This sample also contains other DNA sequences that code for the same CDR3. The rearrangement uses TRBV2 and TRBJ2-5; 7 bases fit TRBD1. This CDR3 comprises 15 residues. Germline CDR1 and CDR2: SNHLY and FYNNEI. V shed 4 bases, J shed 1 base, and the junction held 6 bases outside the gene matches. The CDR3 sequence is CASSVPGQFQETQYF. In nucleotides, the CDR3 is TGTGCCAGCAGTGTTCCGGGACAGTTCCAAGAGACCCAGTACTTC.

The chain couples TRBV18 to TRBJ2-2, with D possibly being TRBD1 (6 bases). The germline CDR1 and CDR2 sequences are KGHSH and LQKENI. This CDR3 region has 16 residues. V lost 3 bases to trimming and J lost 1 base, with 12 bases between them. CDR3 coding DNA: TGTGCCAGCTCACCGCAGACAGGCCGGAACACCGGGGAGCTGTTTTTT. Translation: CASSPQTGRNTGELFF.

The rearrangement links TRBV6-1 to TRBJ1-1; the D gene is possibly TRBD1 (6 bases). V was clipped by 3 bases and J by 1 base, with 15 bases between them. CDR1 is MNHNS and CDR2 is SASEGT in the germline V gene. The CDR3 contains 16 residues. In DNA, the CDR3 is TGTGCCAGCAGTGACAGGGCAGGGGCTTCGAACACTGAAGCTTTCTTT. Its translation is CASSDRAGASNTEAFF.

CDR3 coding DNA: TGTGCCAGCAGTTTGTCGTCGGGGGGCCTTAACACTGAAGCTTTCTTT. Its translation is CASSLSSGGLNTEAFF. This sequence joins TRBV28 and TRBJ1-1; perhaps TRBD1 as D (6 bases). This CDR3 contains 16 residues. V shed 3 bases and J shed 2 bases, with 16 bases lying between them. The V gene's germline CDR1 is MDHEN and CDR2 SYDVKM.